This T cell receptor (beta chain) derives from a study of blood T cell repertoires in COVID-19. Sequenced by immunoSEQ multiplex PCR; TCRdb stores in-frame clones only, minus some. Here the sample spans nearly 300,000 clones, approximately 84% being singletons. Looked up from germline, CDR1 is SGDLS and CDR2 is YYNGEE. There are 13 residues in the CDR3. V was clipped by 5 bases and J by 6 bases; unmatched bases: 4. The origin of this receptor is a human donor with COVID-19, enrolled during active disease. The donor label of this sample is uncertain. Sequencing was done on a sample of peripheral blood. The chain couples TRBV9 to TRBJ1-4, with 7 bases identical to TRBD1. CDR3 nucleotide sequence: TGTGCCAGCAGTCGACAGGGTGATGAAAAACTGTTTTTT. Translated, it gives CASSRQGDEKLFF.